Given below is one TCR beta chain in context. Its target is not known. One entry per CDR3 protein, called by TCRdb with MiXCR from the 5' RACE reads. Of 540,000 or so distinct CDR3 sequences in the sample, 20% to 25% were seen once. This sample was taken from a study of identical twins. Points from the study as a whole: Cross-sectional statistics underpinned the conclusions; the same donors were not followed. One should note that invariant MAIT and iNKT cells could partly confound zero-insertion analyses.

The CDR3 covers 15 residues. The ends lost 9 bases at V and 0 bases at J; junction bases unmatched: 8. Per germline, CDR1 ENHRY and CDR2 SYGVKD. The data were also submitted as part of a second study, on yellow fever vaccine responses in identical twins.

The sample consisted of CD4+ T cells sorted from blood. The rearrangement links TRBV10-3 to TRBJ2-1, with 7 bases that match TRBD2. The sequence came from a woman between 18 and 29 years old in good health. CDR3 region: CAMNSGANSYNEQFF. The DNA of the CDR3 is TGTGCCATGAACAGCGGGGCCAACTCCTACAATGAGCAGTTCTTC.